These 32 T cell receptor beta chains originate from one sample sequenced in a study of memory CD8 T cells in hepatitis C reinfection (dated by TCRdb to about 2017). The protocol used for the library was the immunoSEQ multiplex PCR assay. Here the immuneACCESS table is served through TCRdb, limited to in-frame sequences with V and J called. Missing clones are a known gap in these copies; in checked studies unresolved V genes cover under half, and the rest lacks a known reason. This sample is represented by over 35,000 clones; roughly 88% of them were singletons. 1% to 1.5% of the sample is held by the ten biggest clonotypes. The time point label on this specimen signifies: peak reinfection, 3 to 8 weeks after reinfection detection. TCR sequencing was performed on the sorted cells directly ex vivo, without any in vitro expansion beforehand. Input material: naive CD8+ T cells sorted from blood. This specimen's cell subset or site label, per the study, means: total naive CD8+CD45RO- T cells. These receptors were obtained from a man younger than 35 with hepatitis C virus infection.

The chain combines TRBV4-1 with TRBJ2-3; 9 bases are a match to TRBD2. The CDR3 length is 15 residues. Trimming removed 3 bases from V and 2 bases from J; junction bases left unmatched: 3. Germline V gene lookup returns CDR1 MGHRA and CDR2 YSYEKL. CDR3 DNA sequence: TGCGCCAGCAGCCAGCCTAGCGGGGCCACAGATACGCAGTATTTT. Its translation: CASSQPSGATDTQYF.

V and J are TRBV12-5 and TRBJ1-3; D uncertain. This CDR3 contains 14 residues. Per the germline V gene, CDR1 is LGHNT and CDR2 is FRNRAP. V was cut by 6 bases and J by 0 bases, with 9 bases left in between. The CDR3 DNA reads TGTGCTAGTGGAGTTTCGGGCTCTGGAAACACCATATATTTT. Its translation: CASGVSGSGNTIYF.

This chain joins TRBV4-1 and TRBJ1-2, with 7 nucleotides matching TRBD1. The CDR3 is made up of 15 amino acids. Per the germline V gene, CDR1 is MGHRA and CDR2 is YSYEKL. Losses at the gene ends were 1 base for V and 3 bases for J; bases not matched to a gene: 5. This CDR3 reads CASSQVGGGDYGYTF. DNA of the CDR3: TGCGCCAGCAGCCAAGTCGGAGGGGGCGACTATGGCTACACCTTC.

This chain connects TRBV6-6 to TRBJ2-3; 9 nucleotides match TRBD1. This CDR3 has 15 residues. CDR1 is MNHNY and CDR2 is SVGAGI in the germline V gene (reference sequence). V lost 6 bases, J lost 0 bases, and 4 bases stayed unmatched. As DNA, the CDR3 is TGTGCCAGCAGCCCCGGGACAGGGAGCACAGATACGCAGTATTTT. It encodes CASSPGTGSTDTQYF.

The chain couples TRBV7-9 to TRBJ2-5; D gene uncertain. The V gene lost 1 base and the J gene lost 5 bases, with 5 bases spanning the gap. CDR3 length: 12 residues. Germline V gives CDR1 SEHNR, CDR2 FQNEAQ (reference sequence). CDR3: CASSLDRETQYF. The CDR3 coding sequence is TGTGCCAGCAGCTTAGATCGGGAGACCCAGTACTTC.

Turning to this clone: At the DNA level, this CDR3 is encoded by other sequences in the same sample as well. The chain uses TRBV4-1 and TRBJ2-1; TRBD1 matches 8 bases. V shed 1 base, J shed 3 bases, and the junction held 5 bases outside the gene matches. CDR3 length: 16 residues. Per the germline V gene, CDR1 is MGHRA and CDR2 is YSYEKL. The CDR3 DNA reads as TGCGCCAGCAGCCAAGCCGGGACAGGAGGCTACAATGAGCAGTTCTTC. It codes for CASSQAGTGGYNEQFF.

As regards this clone: The same CDR3 arises from other DNA sequences in this sample as well. The CDR3 sequence: CASSIGTGGHQNIQYF. The CDR3 bases are TGTGCCAGTAGTATCGGGACAGGAGGCCACCAAAACATTCAGTACTTC. The chain is built from TRBV19 and TRBJ2-4, with TRBD1 identical over 8 bases. Looked up from germline, CDR1 is LNHDA and CDR2 is SQIVND (reference sequence). This CDR3 region has 16 residues. After removal of 3 bases from V and 5 bases from J, the junction contained 9 bases not matched to a gene.

V is TRBV2 and J is TRBJ2-3, with 8 bases that match TRBD2. This CDR3 contains 16 residues. V shed 1 base, J shed 6 bases, and the junction held 9 bases outside the gene matches. Germline lookup yields CDR1 SNHLY and CDR2 FYNNEI. The CDR3 bases are TGTGCCAGCAGTGAAGAGCTTACTAGCGGCCCGGATACGCAGTATTTT. Protein product: CASSEELTSGPDTQYF.

The V gene is TRBV4-1, the J gene TRBJ2-1; 10 nucleotides agree with TRBD1. CDR1 MGHRA and CDR2 YSYEKL come from the germline V gene. Trimming took 1 base from V and 9 from J; bases not matched to a gene: 9. The CDR3 is 16 residues long. The CDR3 DNA reads as TGCGCCAGCAGCCAAGGACTAGGGACAGGGGTGAGTGAGCAGTTCTTC. Protein product: CASSQGLGTGVSEQFF.

CDR3 in DNA: TGTGCCATCAGTGACCCGGGGTCGAGCTCCTACAATGAGCAGTTCTTC. Its protein product is CAISDPGSSSYNEQFF. This chain joins TRBV10-3 and TRBJ2-1, with a tentative D call TRBD2 (5 bases). CDR1 is ENHRY and CDR2 is SYGVKD in the germline V gene. This CDR3 contains 16 residues. Trimming removed 3 bases from V and 0 bases from J, with 12 bases in between.

This chain joins TRBV5-4 and TRBJ2-5; D is unresolved. V was pared by 0 bases and J by 7 bases, with 7 bases between. The V gene's germline CDR1 is SGHNT and CDR2 YYREEE (reference sequence). This CDR3 is built from 12 residues. CDR3 amino acids: CASSLAGWTQYF. The DNA of the CDR3 is TGTGCCAGCAGCTTGGCCGGGTGGACCCAGTACTTC.

The chain carries TRBV15 and TRBJ1-1; no firm D call. V lost 5 bases and J 8 bases, leaving 9 bases between the germline ends. This CDR3 contains 11 residues. The germline V gene encodes CDR1 LNHNV and CDR2 YYDKDF (reference sequence). CDR3 nucleotide sequence: TGTGCCACCAGCTTCACAACCGAAGCTTTCTTT. Translating gives CATSFTTEAFF.

The J gene is TRBJ2-1, the V gene TRBV10-3; D perhaps matches TRBD2 (5 bases). The CDR3 length is 15 residues. V lost 6 bases to trimming and J lost 4 bases, with 16 bases between them. The germline V gene has CDR1 ENHRY and CDR2 SYGVKD. This CDR3 reads CAISLAFPEYNEQFF. The DNA for the CDR3 is TGTGCCATCAGCCTAGCTTTCCCGGAGTACAATGAGCAGTTCTTC.

V and J are TRBV19 and TRBJ2-3; TRBD2 aligns across 9 bases. Germline CDR1 reads LNHDA; CDR2 reads SQIVND (reference sequence). The ends lost 1 base at V and 2 bases at J; junction bases unmatched: 1. CDR3 length: 15 amino acids. CDR3 sequence: CASSIGTSATDTQYF. The DNA of the CDR3 is TGTGCCAGTAGTATAGGGACTAGCGCCACAGATACGCAGTATTTT.

The chain couples TRBV19 to TRBJ1-6, with D hard to call. This CDR3 comprises 12 residues. Germline V gene sequence: CDR1 LNHDA, CDR2 SQIVND (reference sequence). V lost 7 bases and J lost 7, with 8 bases in between. CDR3 loop: CASTAGNSPLHF. As DNA, the CDR3 is TGTGCCAGTACGGCGGGAAATTCACCCCTCCACTTT.

V and J are TRBV5-4 and TRBJ2-1, with D maybe TRBD2 (7 bases). Germline V CDR1 and CDR2: SGHNT, YYREEE (reference sequence). V was clipped by 5 bases and J by 8 bases, with 20 bases between them. The CDR3 covers 15 residues. CDR3 sequence: CASRAEGGRRDEQFF. CDR3 coding DNA: TGTGCCAGCAGGGCGGAGGGGGGGAGGCGTGATGAGCAGTTCTTC.

The J gene is TRBJ2-3, the V gene TRBV5-5, with 8 bases that match TRBD2. Per germline, CDR1 SGHKS and CDR2 YYEKEE (reference sequence). With V trimmed by 4 bases and J by 0 bases, 4 bases remained unmatched. This CDR3 has 15 residues. CDR3 DNA sequence: TGTGCCAGCAGCCCCGGACTAGCTAGCACAGATACGCAGTATTTT. Translated: CASSPGLASTDTQYF. Full variable domain (outside the CDR3, taken from reference TRBV5-5 and TRBJ2-3): DAGVTQSPTHLIKTRGQQVTLRCSPISGHKSVSWYQQVLGQGPQFIFQYYEKEERGRGNFPDRFSARQFPNYSSELNVNALLLGDSALYLCASSPGLASTDTQYFGPGTRLTVL.

The chain carries TRBV29-1 and TRBJ2-1, with TRBD1 matching over 10 bases. The CDR3 runs 13 residues. Per the germline V gene, CDR1 is SQVTM and CDR2 is ANQGSEA. After removal of 7 bases from V and 8 bases from J, the junction contained 8 bases not matched to a gene. The CDR3 region has the DNA TGCAGCGCAGAGGGACAGGGGCCCCATGAGCAGTTCTTC. This translates into CSAEGQGPHEQFF.

This sequence joins TRBV5-8 and TRBJ2-7, with D possibly matching TRBD1 (6 bases). CDR1 and CDR2 (germline): SGHTS, YDEGEE. V shed 6 bases and J shed 3 bases, with 16 bases lying between them. The CDR3 spans 14 residues. The CDR3 DNA sequence: TGTGCCAGCAACCCAGGGGAAGGGGTCTACGAGCAGTACTTC. This translates into CASNPGEGVYEQYF.

The CDR3 bases are TGTGCCAGCAGCTACAACCAGGGGGCAGATACGCAGTATTTT. It codes for CASSYNQGADTQYF. The chain combines TRBV7-8 with TRBJ2-3, with 7 bases lining up with TRBD1. This CDR3 comprises 14 residues. Unmatched junction bases numbered 5, after V lost 4 bases and J lost 4 bases. Per germline, CDR1 SGHVS and CDR2 FQNEAQ.

V gene TRBV13 combines with J gene TRBJ1-3, with D perhaps TRBD1 (6 bases). The CDR3 sequence is 16 residues long. V was trimmed by 1 base and J by 2 bases, leaving 12 bases between them. Per the germline V gene, CDR1 is PRHDT and CDR2 is FYEKMQ (reference sequence). The CDR3 loop reads CASSLADEGAGNTIYF. Here the CDR3 DNA reads TGTGCCAGCAGCTTAGCGGATGAGGGGGCTGGAAACACCATATATTTT.

The CDR3 spells CASRPTSGLAYEQYF. The CDR3 DNA reads as TGTGCCAGCAGGCCCACTAGCGGCCTTGCCTACGAGCAGTACTTC. The V gene is TRBV28, the J gene TRBJ2-7, with 8 bases fitting TRBD2. The CDR3 runs to 15 residues. The V and J ends lost 6 bases and 2 bases, in that order; junction bases with no gene match: 9. CDR1 and CDR2 from the germline V gene are MDHEN and SYDVKM.

The rearrangement links TRBV7-9 to TRBJ1-2; D remains ambiguous. V lost 4 bases and J lost 4, with 16 bases in between. The CDR3 runs 15 residues. Per germline, CDR1 SEHNR and CDR2 FQNEAQ (reference sequence). In nucleotides, the CDR3 is TGTGCCAGCAGCTCACCGACGGCAGGTACCTATGGCTACACCTTC. This codes for CASSSPTAGTYGYTF.

The chain links TRBV11-2 to TRBJ1-2; 8 bases map to TRBD1. Germline V gives CDR1 SGHAT, CDR2 FQNNGV. After removal of 1 base from V and 3 bases from J, the junction contained 7 bases not matched to a gene. This CDR3 region has 16 residues. The CDR3 DNA follows: TGTGCCAGCAGCTTAGCCCCAGGGGGCGCGTACTATGGCTACACCTTC. Its translation: CASSLAPGGAYYGYTF.

The J gene is TRBJ2-5, the V gene TRBV28, with 15 bases matching TRBD2. The CDR3 covers 17 residues. With V trimmed by 5 bases and J by 4 bases, 8 bases remained unmatched. Germline assignment: CDR1 MDHEN and CDR2 SYDVKM. CDR3 DNA sequence: TGTGCCAGCAGTCTCAACGGACTAGCGGGAGGGCCAGAGACCCAGTACTTC. It codes for CASSLNGLAGGPETQYF.

The V call is TRBV10-2, the J call TRBJ1-6, with 9 bases aligning to TRBD1. V trimming: 2 bases; J trimming: 10 bases; junction bases outside the gene matches: 12. Germline-derived CDR1 and CDR2 are WSHSY and SAAADI. This CDR3 region has 17 residues. The CDR3 loop reads CASSEAELQGAWSPLHF. The DNA for the CDR3 is TGCGCCAGCAGTGAGGCTGAGCTACAGGGGGCATGGTCACCCCTCCACTTT.

The chain recombines TRBV27 with TRBJ2-2; TRBD1 matches at 11 bases. The CDR3 is 14 amino acids. The ends lost 3 bases at V and 8 bases at J; junction bases unmatched: 2. Germline V gene lookup returns CDR1 MNHEY and CDR2 SMNVEV (reference sequence). The CDR3 DNA reads as TGTGCCAGCAGTTTTGGGACAGGGGGAGGGGAGCTGTTTTTT. Translation: CASSFGTGGGELFF.

V is TRBV30 and J is TRBJ1-2, with D perhaps matching TRBD1 (6 bases). Germline V gene lookup returns CDR1 GTSNPN and CDR2 SVGIG (reference sequence). The V and J ends lost 7 bases and 4 bases respectively, with 10 bases between them. CDR3 length: 11 amino acids. As DNA, the CDR3 is TGTGCCTCCTGGACAGTCTATGGCTACACCTTC. Translating gives CASWTVYGYTF. Complete variable domain (other parts from reference TRBV30 and TRBJ1-2): SQTIHQWPATLVQPVGSPLSLECTVEGTSNPNLYWYRQAAGRGLQLLFYSVGIGQISSEVPQNLSASRPQDRQFILSSKKLLLSDSGFYLCASWTVYGYTFGSGTRLTVV.

V usage is TRBV9 and J usage is TRBJ2-1; 9 bases align to TRBD2. The CDR3 is 15 amino acids. After removal of 0 bases from V and 5 bases from J, the junction contained 3 bases not matched to a gene. Per germline, CDR1 SGDLS and CDR2 YYNGEE. CDR3 in amino acids: CASSVATSGHNEQFF. The CDR3 DNA is TGTGCCAGCAGCGTAGCGACTAGCGGACACAATGAGCAGTTCTTC.

CDR3 DNA sequence: TGCGCCAGCAGCCAAGGGGGACAGACTAACACTGAAGCTTTCTTT. Protein product: CASSQGGQTNTEAFF. The chain recombines TRBV4-1 with TRBJ1-1; 7 bases fit TRBD1. Germline CDR1 reads MGHRA; CDR2 reads YSYEKL. The CDR3 is 15 residues long. After removal of 1 base from V and 2 bases from J, the junction contained 4 bases not matched to a gene.

This chain connects TRBV7-6 to TRBJ2-1, with D possibly TRBD1 on 5 matching bases. CDR1 is SGHVS and CDR2 is FNYEAQ in the germline V gene. V shed 5 bases and J shed 4 bases, with 6 bases lying between them. The CDR3 is 12 residues long. This CDR3 is CASSPGYNEQFF. The CDR3 DNA is TGTGCCAGCAGCCCAGGGTACAATGAGCAGTTCTTC.

The chain links TRBV4-1 to TRBJ1-3; no clear D. The CDR3 runs 17 residues. Trimming stripped 2 bases from V and 3 bases from J, with 17 bases between. In germline, CDR1 is MGHRA, CDR2 YSYEKL. This CDR3 reads CASSQPSDGDFGNTIYF. The CDR3 region has the DNA TGCGCCAGCAGCCAACCTTCCGACGGTGACTTTGGAAACACCATATATTTT.